The next 2 T cell receptor beta chains were all read from a single sample in a study of spatial heterogeneity in lung cancer. TCRdb ran MiXCR on the 5' RACE reads and lists one entry per CDR3 protein. This table has 200 to 250 distinct CDR3 sequences, 52% appearing once. Described time point: sample taken at primary tumor resection. This specimen was normal lung tissue next to the tumor, taken at surgery. These receptors came from a male donor with early-stage non-small cell lung cancer.

Concerning this clonotype itself: With the library built for alpha chains, this beta chain is off target and its frequency is not meaningful. The chain has TRBV9 and TRBJ2-1, with TRBD2 matching 7 bases. Germline V gives CDR1 SGDLS, CDR2 YYNGEE. Trimming removed 3 bases from V and 0 bases from J; junction bases left unmatched: 3. CDR3 length: 15 residues. The CDR3 protein is CASSAGGSSYNEQFF. In nucleotides, the CDR3 is TGTGCCAGCAGCGCCGGGGGGAGCTCCTACAATGAGCAGTTCTTC.

In this sample, this clonotype turned up a few times. For a library built for alpha chains, this beta chain is a stray read; little rests on its size. The gene calls are TRBV10-3 and TRBJ1-1; tentative D call: TRBD1 (6 bases). Germline loops: CDR1 ENHRY, CDR2 SYGVKD. Between the trimmed V and J ends, which lost 0 bases and 8 bases, there was a span of 7 bases. The CDR3 runs to 12 residues. For the CDR3, the DNA is TGTGCCATCAGTGAGTCAGGGGGGGAAGCTTTCTTT. It codes for CAISESGGEAFF.